Sequencing of this T cell receptor (beta chain) was carried out in a study of T cells after yellow fever vaccination (dated by TCRdb to the late 2010s). Describing the broader study: Libraries from fractions with low cell numbers were prepared with the SMART-Seq v4 Ultra Low Input RNA kit. Blood was collected at multiple timepoints before and after primary and secondary immunization, and bulk PBMC replicates and cell subsets were isolated. Two healthy male donors, one aged 18 to 29 and one aged 30 to 40 years, made up the cohort. To follow T-cell clones before and after both primary and booster YFV17D yellow fever vaccination, bulk TCR alpha and beta repertoires underwent longitudinal sequencing. Study-wide findings and limitations: Only a couple of donors were included in the study, so the extent to which the findings can be generalized is limited. Most clones expanded after primary vaccination were re-detected after the booster (almost 98% of CD4 and roughly 85% of CD8), suggesting broad memory maintenance. Compared with the primary T-cell response, the secondary T-cell response was faster but weaker, reaching its peak on day 5 rather than on day 15. Because abundant contaminating clonotypes from the bulk population could be contained in FACS-sorted repertoires, computational filtering was required. A small share of clonotypes occurred in both CD4 and CD8 compartments, likely arising from convergent recombination.

This clonotype was observed at least ten times. Which antigen it targets is not known. Per-base qualities were not stored, and no clone one base away is much larger. The treatment or condition label, read with the paper, signifies: live attenuated yellow fever vaccine strain. Two biological replicates of bulk PBMCs were collected at each blood-draw timepoint. PBMCs were isolated from peripheral blood using a standard Ficoll-Paque protocol. RNA was extracted with TriZol from bulk PBMCs, CD4 and CD8 fractions, and dextramer-positive and dextramer-negative fractions. These reads were obtained on an Illumina NovaSeq 6000. TCR cDNA was synthesized by 5'RACE template switching, through which a universal primer site and unique molecular identifiers were introduced. Priming of cDNA synthesis was performed from both the TCR alpha and TCR beta constant segments. Library amplification used two PCR steps, and the second PCR step added sample barcodes and sequencing adapters. Sequencing of libraries was done on Illumina HiSeq 2500 (2x100 bp) or NovaSeq (2x150 bp). The paper's processing steps were these. MIGEC handled demultiplexing of reads and collapsing into UMI consensus sequences, while MiXCR performed V(D)J alignment. Clonotypes responding to the vaccine were identified with edgeR on replicate PBMC samples, with the criteria of FDR below 0.01 and a log2 fold change above 5 up to day 15. Each bulk clonotype was labeled CD4 or CD8 based on which sequenced repertoire, CD4 or CD8, contained the clonotype at higher abundance. The raw public data were reprocessed by TCRdb itself: fastp quality trimming at Q25, MiXCR clonotype calling, in-frame beta chains only. Each CDR3 protein gets just one entry, which takes the most common genes and DNA from the rows behind it. Here the V and J calls rest on TCRdb's processing, not on the authors' analysis. A total of 200,000 to 300,000 distinct CDR3 sequences appear in this sample, about 3.9% of them only once. The top ten clonotypes cover 15% to 20% of the sample.

V is cut by 5 bases and J by 3 bases, and the space between the germline ends is 7 bases. Reading from cysteine to phenylalanine, the CDR3 counts 12 amino acids. Just CDR3 DNA is preserved here, 36 bases in frame from base 1. Taken from the germline V gene, the CDR1 and CDR2 loops are SGHAT and FQNNGV. The clonotype comes from a man aged 18 to 29 who received the YFV17D yellow fever vaccine. The chain couples TRBV11-2 to TRBJ2-5; the D gene cannot be resolved reliably. This specimen consisted of PBMCs, obtained 15 days after the yellow fever booster vaccination. The encoded CDR3 is CASSPTKETQYF. The sequenced DNA: TGTGCCAGCAGCCCAACTAAAGAGACCCAGTACTTC.